A selection of T cell receptor beta chains follows, all from one sample in a study of control samples from healthy donors and cancer patients. The method was immunoSEQ multiplex PCR; TCRdb's version includes in-frame clones alone and lacks a portion of them. The sample holds 80,000 or so clones, around 92% seen once. Sequencing was done on a sample of blood. The receptors originated from a woman aged 55-70 years in good health. CDR3s include the opening cysteine and the closing phenylalanine or tryptophan. D genes are given only for firm matches. Clone size is stated in some rows and not others, as once, few, many or a class when expanded.

v_gene	j_gene	d_gene	abundance	CDR3aa	CDR3nt
TRBV2	TRBJ2-1	TRBD2	-	CASSLAGATSAHEQFF	TGTGCCAGCAGCTTAGCGGGAGCCACCTCAGCCCATGAGCAGTTCTTC
TRBV27	TRBJ1-6	TRBD1	-	CASSFAGQGNSPLHF	TGTGCCAGCAGTTTCGCGGGACAGGGTAATTCACCCCTCCACTTT
TRBV15	TRBJ2-3	TRBD2	once	CATSTTPAGAGTDTQYF	TGTGCCACCAGCACAACTCCAGCGGGAGCTGGCACAGATACGCAGTATTTT
TRBV27	TRBJ2-2	TRBD1	-	CASKDRLSNTGELFF	TGTGCCAGCAAGGACAGGTTATCGAACACCGGGGAGCTGTTTTTT
TRBV14	TRBJ2-1	TRBD2	-	CASSQAAGGYNEQFF	TGTGCCAGCAGCCAAGCAGCGGGAGGATACAATGAGCAGTTCTTC
TRBV5-4	TRBJ1-3	TRBD1	-	CASSTAGTGPGNTIYF	TGTGCCAGCAGCACGGCCGGGACAGGGCCCGGAAACACCATATATTTT
TRBV11-2	TRBJ2-7	-	-	CASSLVLGEQYF	TGTGCCAGCAGCTTGGTACTTGGCGAGCAGTACTTC
TRBV7-9	TRBJ2-5	-	-	CASSSALARVDEEETQYF	TGTGCCAGCAGCTCAGCTCTGGCGAGGGTCGACGAGGAAGAGACCCAGTACTTC
TRBV5-1	TRBJ2-7	-	-	CASSLVAGSSYEQYF	TGCGCCAGCAGCTTGGTGGCGGGTAGCTCCTACGAGCAGTACTTC
TRBV6-5	TRBJ2-1	-	-	CASRSTLGSYNEQFF	TGTGCCAGCAGGTCTACCTTGGGCTCCTACAATGAGCAGTTCTTC
TRBV14	TRBJ2-2	-	-	CASSQLSYTGELFF	TGTGCCAGCAGCCAGCTCAGTTACACCGGGGAGCTGTTTTTT
TRBV4-1	TRBJ1-5	-	-	CASSHVRGGNQPQHF	TGCGCCAGCAGCCATGTCCGGGGGGGGAATCAGCCCCAGCATTTT
TRBV11-3	TRBJ2-3	TRBD1	-	CASSSTGGENTQYF	TGTGCCAGCAGCTCAACAGGGGGAGAGAATACGCAGTATTTT
TRBV5-5	TRBJ1-1	-	-	CASSLYRENTEAFF	TGTGCCAGCAGCTTATACAGGGAAAACACTGAAGCTTTCTTT
TRBV5-1	TRBJ2-2	TRBD2	-	CASSFSAGGGVGELFF	TGCGCCAGCAGCTTCTCCGCGGGAGGGGGTGTCGGGGAGCTGTTTTTT
TRBV19	TRBJ1-5	-	-	CASSVKGDQPQHF	TGTGCCAGTAGTGTCAAAGGCGATCAGCCCCAGCATTTT
TRBV28	TRBJ2-2	TRBD1	-	CASSFGDRDTGELFF	TGTGCCAGCAGCTTCGGAGACAGGGACACCGGGGAGCTGTTTTTT
TRBV30	TRBJ1-1	-	-	CAWSPGQLNTEAFF	TGTGCCTGGAGCCCTGGACAGTTGAACACTGAAGCTTTCTTT
TRBV30	TRBJ2-5	-	-	CACSGGGETQYF	TGTGCCTGTTCTGGGGGAGGAGAGACCCAGTACTTC
TRBV28	TRBJ2-1	TRBD1	-	CASIRSGTGGYNEQFF	TGTGCCAGCATTCGGAGTGGGACAGGAGGCTACAATGAGCAGTTCTTC
TRBV6-1	TRBJ1-5	-	-	CASSDPDGVRQPQHF	TGTGCCAGCAGTGACCCGGATGGAGTACGTCAGCCCCAGCATTTT
TRBV5-1	TRBJ1-3	-	-	CASSPGTPNTIYF	TGCGCCAGCAGCCCGGGGACACCGAACACCATATATTTT
TRBV28	TRBJ1-6	-	-	CASSSGGSNSPLHF	TGTGCCAGCAGCTCCGGGGGCAGTAATTCACCCCTCCACTTT
TRBV4-3	TRBJ1-6	-	-	CASSQEDGRGSPLHF	TGCGCCAGCAGCCAAGAAGACGGTAGAGGCTCACCCCTCCACTTT
TRBV2	TRBJ1-4	-	-	CASREQGTNEKLFF	TGTGCCAGCAGGGAACAGGGAACTAATGAAAAACTGTTTTTT
TRBV12-3/TRBV12-4	TRBJ1-1	-	-	CASSYRVGTEAFF	TGTGCCAGCAGTTACAGGGTTGGCACTGAAGCTTTCTTT
TRBV3-1/TRBV3-2	TRBJ1-1	-	-	CASSQDWAEDAFF	TGTGCCAGCAGCCAAGATTGGGCAGAGGACGCTTTCTTT
TRBV3-1/TRBV3-2	TRBJ1-1	-	-	CASSQDLAYTEAFF	TGTGCCAGCAGCCAAGATCTGGCCTACACTGAAGCTTTCTTT
TRBV27	TRBJ2-2	TRBD1	-	CASSFQTGGNTGELFF	TGTGCCAGCAGTTTTCAGACAGGGGGGAACACCGGGGAGCTGTTTTTT
TRBV7-2	TRBJ2-5	-	-	CASSLAVGVWETQYF	TGTGCCAGCAGCTTAGCCGTGGGCGTTTGGGAGACCCAGTACTTC
TRBV28	TRBJ1-1	-	once	CASSRRNTEAFF	TGTGCCAGCAGTAGGAGGAACACTGAAGCTTTCTTT
TRBV7-3	TRBJ1-1	-	-	CASRAREGDTEAFF	TGTGCCAGCAGGGCCCGAGAGGGGGACACTGAAGCTTTCTTT
TRBV10-2	TRBJ2-7	TRBD1	-	CASSVEQGTSEQYF	TGCGCCAGCAGTGTTGAACAGGGGACGAGCGAGCAGTACTTC
TRBV11-2	TRBJ2-6	-	-	CASSLDSGANVLTF	TGTGCCAGCAGCTTAGACTCTGGGGCCAACGTCCTGACTTTC
TRBV9	TRBJ2-3	TRBD2	-	CASSGLADTQYF	TGTGCCAGCAGCGGACTAGCCGATACGCAGTATTTT
TRBV2	TRBJ1-1	-	-	CASQTARLMNTEAFF	TGTGCCAGCCAGACTGCCCGACTGATGAACACTGAAGCTTTCTTT
TRBV2	TRBJ1-1	-	-	CASIAQGWGTEAFF	TGTGCCAGCATCGCCCAGGGATGGGGGACTGAAGCTTTCTTT
TRBV27	TRBJ1-3	-	once	CASSFQLGGNTIYF	TGTGCCAGCAGTTTTCAGTTGGGTGGAAACACCATATATTTT
TRBV10-2	TRBJ1-5	-	-	CASRGPGSNQPQHF	TGCGCCAGCAGAGGCCCTGGGAGCAATCAGCCCCAGCATTTT
TRBV6-5	TRBJ2-7	TRBD1	-	CASSSTDRGYEQYF	TGTGCCAGCAGTTCCACGGACAGGGGTTACGAGCAGTACTTC
TRBV7-3	TRBJ2-2	TRBD2	-	CASSFSGGNNGGELFF	TGTGCCAGCAGTTTCTCGGGAGGGAACAACGGCGGGGAGCTGTTTTTT
TRBV28	TRBJ2-5	TRBD2	-	CATVSGSLYQETQYF	TGTGCCACCGTTAGCGGGAGCCTTTACCAAGAGACCCAGTACTTC
TRBV27	TRBJ1-2	-	-	CASKFAGQSRYGYTF	TGTGCCAGCAAATTCGCCGGACAGTCCCGCTATGGCTACACCTTC
TRBV6-5	TRBJ2-7	TRBD1	-	CASSSLTGAYHEQYF	TGTGCCAGCAGTTCCCTGACAGGGGCATACCACGAGCAGTACTTC
TRBV5-1	TRBJ2-1	TRBD2	-	CASSLGTSLRNEQFF	TGCGCCAGCAGCTTGGGGACTAGCTTACGGAATGAGCAGTTCTTC
TRBV5-1	TRBJ1-1	-	-	CASSPGQGGTEAFF	TGCGCCAGCAGCCCGGGACAAGGAGGGACTGAAGCTTTCTTT
TRBV7-9	TRBJ2-3	TRBD2	-	CASSPVGGVATGGTDTQYF	TGTGCCAGCAGCCCCGTCGGCGGTGTGGCTACGGGAGGGACAGATACGCAGTATTTT
TRBV5-1	TRBJ2-3	-	-	CASSLYRQNTDTQYF	TGCGCCAGCAGCCTATACCGACAGAACACAGATACGCAGTATTTT
TRBV12-3/TRBV12-4	TRBJ2-7	TRBD1	-	CASTMTGKYEQYF	TGTGCCAGCACCATGACAGGGAAGTACGAGCAGTACTTC
TRBV27	TRBJ1-5	-	once	CASSFLGHQPQHF	TGTGCCAGCAGTTTCCTGGGCCATCAGCCCCAGCATTTT
TRBV2	TRBJ1-5	-	-	CASIRAYGIGNQPQHF	TGTGCCAGCATCCGAGCCTACGGGATCGGCAATCAGCCCCAGCATTTT
TRBV5-4	TRBJ1-1	-	few	CASSPEVRPHTEAFF	TGTGCCAGCAGCCCAGAGGTAAGGCCCCACACTGAAGCTTTCTTT
TRBV11-2	TRBJ2-1	-	-	CASSLGQSNEQFF	TGTGCCAGCAGCTTAGGGCAGAGTAATGAGCAGTTCTTC
TRBV18	TRBJ1-1	-	-	CASSPLGGNTEAFF	TGTGCCAGCTCACCATTGGGGGGGAACACTGAAGCTTTCTTT
TRBV3-1/TRBV3-2	TRBJ2-2	-	-	CASSQQGELFF	TGTGCCAGCAGCCAACAGGGGGAGCTGTTTTTT
TRBV4-1	TRBJ1-4	-	-	CASSQGLTQGNEKLFF	TGCGCCAGCAGCCAAGGACTGACGCAGGGGAATGAAAAACTGTTTTTT
TRBV27	TRBJ2-7	TRBD1	-	CASSLGLGTVSYEQYF	TGTGCCAGCAGTTTAGGGTTGGGGACAGTCTCCTACGAGCAGTACTTC